The entry below describes one TCR beta chain. Its antigen is still unknown. The template used for profiling TCR beta VDJ and CDR3 was genomic DNA. TCRdb reprocessed the reads via MiXCR and lists one record per CDR3 protein. The repertoire has 100,000 to 150,000 distinct CDR3 sequences, 48% of them found once; the top ten carry about 2.3%. This sample is part of a study of CD8+CD57+ T cells in acquired aplastic anemia. Background on the study: Across the sorted CD4+ and CD8+ cells, DNA amounts averaged about 3.1 ug. CD4+ cell libraries from healthy donors averaged approximately 10 million reads. Study results and limitations: Patients and controls had in common 25 to 30 CD8+ CDR3 sequences. A significant difference in CD8+ Simpson's diversity between patients and controls was not found.

CDR3 length: 13 amino acids. The junction had 6 bases not matched to a gene; V was cut back by 6 bases and J by 6 bases. The germline V gene has CDR1 DFQATT and CDR2 SNEGSKA (reference sequence). This TCR was recovered from a human donor in good health, serving as a control. This chain links TRBV20-1 with TRBJ2-1; 9 bases agree with TRBD2. The sequenced material came from sorted CD4+, CD8+, or CD8+CD57+ T cells (not recorded which) from PBMCs. CDR3 DNA sequence: TGCAGTGCAAGACTAGCGGACTGCAATGAGCAGTTCTTC. Its translation is CSARLADCNEQFF.